The clone carrying this T cell receptor beta chain turned up a few times. This entry comes from a study of shared clonotypes between healthy human individuals. Germline-derived CDR1 and CDR2 are MGHDK and SYGVNS. V gave up 2 bases and J gave up 5 bases; unmatched junction bases: 5. The CDR3 consists of 16 residues. Clones were read by immunoSEQ multiplex PCR, and TCRdb kept only the in-frame ones, dropping some. The table has roughly 760,000 clones, over 65% seen once. This TCR came from a woman aged 25-40 years in good health. The sequencing input was memory CD4+ T cells sorted from blood. Subset noted: CD45RA-negative fraction. This chain connects TRBV25-1 to TRBJ2-1; 11 nucleotides align to TRBD2. CDR3 sequence (DNA): TGTGCCAGCAGTGAAAGACTAGCGGGATTGCACAATGAGCAGTTCTTC. Protein product: CASSERLAGLHNEQFF.